Listed below are T cell receptor beta chains from one sample, sequenced in a study of molecular identifiers for immune sequencing clone quantification. TCRdb re-derived calls from the PCR reads in MiXCR, one entry per CDR3 protein. The data show about 36,000 distinct CDR3 sequences, roughly 18% seen once. Sequenced input: naive CD8+ T cells from blood, with Jurkat cell RNA spiked in. These receptors were obtained from a human donor in good health. Some libraries in this study had Jurkat cell RNA spiked in. Both conserved end residues are part of each CDR3. Each record gives: V gene, D gene, J gene, clone size, CDR3 DNA, CDR3 protein. A D gene is named only where the DNA matches it firmly. Clone size appears in some rows only: once, few, many, or a class for an expanded clone.

v_call: TRBV29-1
d_call: .
j_call: TRBJ2-7
clone_size: medium-sized
cdr3_nt: TGCAGCGTTCAGCATCGTAGCGAGCAGTACTTC
cdr3_aa: CSVQHRSEQYF

v_call: TRBV7-2
d_call: .
j_call: TRBJ1-6
clone_size: many
cdr3_nt: TGTGCCAGCAGCCGGGGCGGGAATTGGGTTAATTCACCCCTCCACTTT
cdr3_aa: CASSRGGNWVNSPLHF

v_call: TRBV12-3/TRBV12-4
d_call: .
j_call: TRBJ2-3
clone_size: many
cdr3_nt: TGTGCCAGCAGTCTAAGAGGGTCCACAGATACGCAGTATTTT
cdr3_aa: CASSLRGSTDTQYF

v_call: TRBV28
d_call: .
j_call: TRBJ2-1
clone_size: few
cdr3_nt: TGTGCCAGCAGTTTATCTGTCAGGGGTCTTGGTGAGCAGTTCTTC
cdr3_aa: CASSLSVRGLGEQFF

v_call: TRBV5-1
d_call: TRBD2
j_call: TRBJ2-3
clone_size: many
cdr3_nt: TGCGCCAGCAGCTTGAAGCGGGAGGCCAGCACAGATACGCAGTATTTT
cdr3_aa: CASSLKREASTDTQYF

v_call: TRBV12-3/TRBV12-4
d_call: TRBD1
j_call: TRBJ2-7
clone_size: .
cdr3_nt: TGTGCCAGCAGTTTAGGGGGACAGGGAGGCGAGCAGTACTTC
cdr3_aa: CASSLGGQGGEQYF

v_call: TRBV23-1
d_call: .
j_call: TRBJ2-7
clone_size: many
cdr3_nt: TGCGCCAGCAGTTTGAGGGCGCCCCTCTACGAGCAGTACTTC
cdr3_aa: CASSLRAPLYEQYF

v_call: TRBV15
d_call: TRBD1
j_call: TRBJ2-1
clone_size: many
cdr3_nt: TGTGCCACCAGCAGATTCCCGGGACAGGGGACTAGTGAGCAGTTCTTC
cdr3_aa: CATSRFPGQGTSEQFF

v_call: TRBV2
d_call: .
j_call: TRBJ1-5
clone_size: .
cdr3_nt: TGTGCCAGCGGACAGATCAATCAGCCCCAGCATTTT
cdr3_aa: CASGQINQPQHF

v_call: TRBV7-9
d_call: .
j_call: TRBJ2-7
clone_size: many
cdr3_nt: TGTGCCAGCAGCTTAATCGGGAAACCCCTCTACGAGCAGTACTTC
cdr3_aa: CASSLIGKPLYEQYF

v_call: TRBV20-1
d_call: .
j_call: TRBJ2-3
clone_size: many
cdr3_nt: TGCAGTGCTAGTGAGTGGTTTGGCGGAAGCACAGATACGCAGTATTTT
cdr3_aa: CSASEWFGGSTDTQYF

v_call: TRBV6-1
d_call: .
j_call: TRBJ2-7
clone_size: many
cdr3_nt: TGTGCCAGCAGTGAATTCGGGGAGCAGTACTTC
cdr3_aa: CASSEFGEQYF

v_call: TRBV2
d_call: .
j_call: TRBJ2-3
clone_size: many
cdr3_nt: TGTGCCAGCACTCAAAGAGGCAGGGCCCCAGATACGCAGTATTTT
cdr3_aa: CASTQRGRAPDTQYF

v_call: TRBV6-2/TRBV6-3
d_call: .
j_call: TRBJ2-3
clone_size: many
cdr3_nt: TGTGCCAGCAGTTTCTATGAACCGGATACGCAGTATTTT
cdr3_aa: CASSFYEPDTQYF